This T cell receptor (beta chain) was sequenced for a study of T cell changes during pregnancy in multiple sclerosis. CDR3 length equals 17 residues. Trimming shortened V by 0 bases and J by 8 bases, and 22 bases separated the two germline ends. Germline lookup yields CDR1 LGHNA and CDR2 YSLEER. Profiling relied on immunoSEQ multiplex PCR, and the TCRdb table lists in-frame clones only, not all of them. The sample lists roughly 42,000 clones, 90% to 95% occurring once. V usage is TRBV4-3 and J usage is TRBJ1-2; perhaps TRBD1 as D (5 bases). The sample here was CD8+ T cells from peripheral blood mononuclear cells, taken in the third trimester of pregnancy. The source is a female donor with multiple sclerosis, enrolled in a pregnancy study. The CDR3 loop is CASSQDLETAIWWGYTF. The CDR3 DNA is TGCGCCAGCAGCCAAGATCTTGAGACAGCTATATGGTGGGGCTACACCTTC.